This T cell receptor (beta chain) is from a study of blood T cell repertoires in COVID-19. On the study more broadly: In each case, the material was cDNA or gDNA derived from T cells, B-cell-depleted T cells, or PBMCs.

Repertoires were generated with immunoSEQ multiplex PCR, while TCRdb's copy carries only in-frame clones and drops some. Of some 110,000 clones in the sample, more than 80% were seen once. The CDR3 is made up of 15 amino acids. Per germline, CDR1 SGHDT and CDR2 YYEEEE. V lost 0 bases to trimming and J lost 6 bases, with 12 bases between them. The origin of this receptor is a man between 40 and 49 years old with acute or convalescent COVID-19. The chain recombines TRBV5-6 with TRBJ2-2; D not resolved. Sequenced material: peripheral blood. CDR3 residues: CASSLVSFLPGELFF. The CDR3 DNA reads as TGTGCCAGCAGCTTGGTTAGTTTCCTCCCCGGGGAGCTGTTTTTT.